This T cell receptor beta chain was sequenced for a study of PD-1 blockade in classical Hodgkin lymphoma. Every patient relapsed after autologous stem cell transplantation, and brentuximab vedotin exposure varied. After removal of 2 bases from V and 9 bases from J, the junction contained 7 bases not matched to a gene. Germline CDR1 LNHDA, CDR2 SQIVND (reference sequence). This CDR3 region has 15 residues. This table comes from immunoSEQ multiplex PCR, and its TCRdb copy is limited to in-frame clones, with some not included. The repertoire holds around 45,000 clones, with roughly 70% as singletons. Sequencing used peripheral blood mononuclear cells (PBMCs), obtained before the second cycle of nivolumab. The chain employs TRBV19 and TRBJ1-6; 7 positions agree with TRBD1. The receptor's source is a human donor with classical Hodgkin lymphoma. The CDR3 sequence: CASSIRGRVLSPLHF. The CDR3 region has the DNA TGTGCCAGTAGTATAAGGGGGCGAGTCCTTTCACCCCTCCACTTT. Complete variable domain (other parts from reference TRBV19 and TRBJ1-6): DGGITQSPKYLFRKEGQNVTLSCEQNLNHDAMYWYRQDPGQGLRLIYYSQIVNDFQKGDIAEGYSVSREKKESFPLTVTSAQKNPTAFYLCASSIRGRVLSPLHFGNGTRLTVT.